What follows is one TCR beta chain and its context. The target of this receptor is not known. Base qualities were left out, and no much larger clone turns up one base away. V is clipped by 4 bases and J by 2 bases, and the sequence between their germline boundaries is 4 bases long. CDR1 and CDR2, per the germline V gene, are SGHVS and FNYEAQ. The CDR3 has 12 amino acids, counting the end cysteine and phenylalanine. The sequence is cut down to CDR3 DNA, 36 bases in frame from base 1. Sorted unstimulated T cells and proliferating T cells recovered from mixed lymphocyte reactions were subjected to TCRbeta CDR3 sequencing. Fresh whole blood from around 11 HLA-typed healthy donors was used to isolate PBMCs. Unstimulated CD4+ regulatory T cells were FACS-sorted to map the origin of alloreactive clones. The data derive from a study of siplizumab effects on memory and regulatory T cells (dated by TCRdb to between 2018 and 2021). Regarding the complete study: The study examined how the anti-CD2 antibody siplizumab affects alloreactive T-cell subsets in allogeneic mixed lymphocyte reactions built from human PBMCs. Study-wide conclusions, independent of this receptor: Sequences below about 10^-5 frequency were poorly captured, so only a minor fraction of alloreactive clones could be mapped to unstimulated subsets. The suppressive function of proliferating Tregs from siplizumab cultures was not functionally confirmed. Roughly 75-95% of proliferating CD4+ or CD8+ clones could not be assigned a naive or memory phenotype. Siplizumab significantly reduced the cumulative frequency of alloreactive sequences traceable to unstimulated CD4+ memory T cells. Among mappable alloreactive CD4+ clones, an average Treg-derived fraction of about 70% was observed with siplizumab, compared with about 25% in control reactions. Greater diversity appeared to be present in unstimulated naive T cells than in memory T cells, and a substantial contribution to the alloresponse seemed to be made by naive cells.

Receptor amplification or capture employed the immunoSEQ multiplex PCR assay. Roughly 100,000 TCR templates per sample were assayed on the deep sequencing platform. Genomic DNA extracted from sorted T cells was used for TCRbeta CDR3 sequencing. The original methods were these. The R programming language was used for clonal analysis of TCRbeta CDR3 data. Alloreactive CD4+ and CD8+ clones were identified by comparing unstimulated samples to CFSE-low samples taken after the reaction. Regulatory or non-regulatory origin was assigned to alloreactive CD4+ clones by matching of sequences to sorted unstimulated Treg and non-Treg repertoires. TCRdb took over this immuneACCESS table, retaining in-frame rearrangements with V and J assigned. Such tables are incomplete; in checked studies, under half of the missing clones stem from an unresolved V gene, and the remainder is unexplained. The V and J calls and clone size come from that table; D and trimming were worked out from the DNA. In this sample the table shows about 110,000 clones, 92% of which occur a single time. Around 0.73% of the sample is taken by the ten largest.

This TCR derives from a human donor in good health. The chain is encoded by TRBV7-6 joined to TRBJ2-3; no D gene is confidently identified. Sequencing was done on a sample of Tregs sorted from blood. For the CDR3, the sequence is CASSSVTDTQYF. The sequenced DNA is TGTGCCAGCAGCTCCGTCACAGATACGCAGTATTTT.